The clone carrying this TCR beta chain was picked up a small number of times. What it recognizes is unknown. The data stem from a study of beta chain features in type 1 diabetes. General study points: Shorter TCRB CDR3s, moderately but significantly so, were found in Type 1 diabetes patients in all four CD4+ subsets.

Reverse transcription of all isolated RNA meant that expressed TCRB transcripts were sequenced. Measured with immunoSEQ multiplex PCR; TCRdb has only the in-frame clones, and not every one. Of about 240,000 clones listed, about 14% are singletons. Trimming left V 4 bases short and J 3 bases short, with 16 bases between. The germline CDR1 and CDR2 sequences are SGHDT and YYEEEE. The CDR3 spans 15 residues. The chain couples TRBV5-6 to TRBJ1-2, with TRBD1 as a possible D gene (6 bases). The sequence was obtained from a young man with type 1 diabetes. Material for sequencing was naive CD4+ T cells from blood. CDR3 sequence reads: CASSPTGFMDYGYTF. The CDR3 region has the DNA TGTGCCAGCAGCCCGACAGGCTTCATGGACTATGGCTACACCTTC.